This T cell receptor (beta chain) was recorded in a study of post-analysis software for immune sequencing data. General study results and limits: When patients were compared with controls, roughly five TRBV segments were more frequent, TRBV5-6, TRBV5-1 and TRBV20-1 among them. There was significantly lower normalized Chao1 diversity in multiple sclerosis patients than in controls.

CDR3 size: 17 residues. V lost 6 bases, J lost 4 bases, and 12 bases stayed unmatched. Tagging with unique molecular identifiers was a feature of the TCR beta cDNA libraries. TCRdb reanalysed the PCR reads using MiXCR and keeps one entry per CDR3 protein. The sample includes roughly 580,000 distinct CDR3 sequences, roughly 45% of them seen just once. About this clonotype itself: Its antigen is still unknown.

The sample consisted of blood. This sequence joins TRBV12-3 or TRBV12-4 and TRBJ1-2, with 12 bases fitting TRBD1. The receptor's source is a girl aged 5-17 years with multiple sclerosis. The DNA for the CDR3 is TGTGCCAGCAGCGGCTTGGGACAGGGGGCGCGAGGCTATGGCTACACCTTC. This sequence encodes CASSGLGQGARGYGYTF.